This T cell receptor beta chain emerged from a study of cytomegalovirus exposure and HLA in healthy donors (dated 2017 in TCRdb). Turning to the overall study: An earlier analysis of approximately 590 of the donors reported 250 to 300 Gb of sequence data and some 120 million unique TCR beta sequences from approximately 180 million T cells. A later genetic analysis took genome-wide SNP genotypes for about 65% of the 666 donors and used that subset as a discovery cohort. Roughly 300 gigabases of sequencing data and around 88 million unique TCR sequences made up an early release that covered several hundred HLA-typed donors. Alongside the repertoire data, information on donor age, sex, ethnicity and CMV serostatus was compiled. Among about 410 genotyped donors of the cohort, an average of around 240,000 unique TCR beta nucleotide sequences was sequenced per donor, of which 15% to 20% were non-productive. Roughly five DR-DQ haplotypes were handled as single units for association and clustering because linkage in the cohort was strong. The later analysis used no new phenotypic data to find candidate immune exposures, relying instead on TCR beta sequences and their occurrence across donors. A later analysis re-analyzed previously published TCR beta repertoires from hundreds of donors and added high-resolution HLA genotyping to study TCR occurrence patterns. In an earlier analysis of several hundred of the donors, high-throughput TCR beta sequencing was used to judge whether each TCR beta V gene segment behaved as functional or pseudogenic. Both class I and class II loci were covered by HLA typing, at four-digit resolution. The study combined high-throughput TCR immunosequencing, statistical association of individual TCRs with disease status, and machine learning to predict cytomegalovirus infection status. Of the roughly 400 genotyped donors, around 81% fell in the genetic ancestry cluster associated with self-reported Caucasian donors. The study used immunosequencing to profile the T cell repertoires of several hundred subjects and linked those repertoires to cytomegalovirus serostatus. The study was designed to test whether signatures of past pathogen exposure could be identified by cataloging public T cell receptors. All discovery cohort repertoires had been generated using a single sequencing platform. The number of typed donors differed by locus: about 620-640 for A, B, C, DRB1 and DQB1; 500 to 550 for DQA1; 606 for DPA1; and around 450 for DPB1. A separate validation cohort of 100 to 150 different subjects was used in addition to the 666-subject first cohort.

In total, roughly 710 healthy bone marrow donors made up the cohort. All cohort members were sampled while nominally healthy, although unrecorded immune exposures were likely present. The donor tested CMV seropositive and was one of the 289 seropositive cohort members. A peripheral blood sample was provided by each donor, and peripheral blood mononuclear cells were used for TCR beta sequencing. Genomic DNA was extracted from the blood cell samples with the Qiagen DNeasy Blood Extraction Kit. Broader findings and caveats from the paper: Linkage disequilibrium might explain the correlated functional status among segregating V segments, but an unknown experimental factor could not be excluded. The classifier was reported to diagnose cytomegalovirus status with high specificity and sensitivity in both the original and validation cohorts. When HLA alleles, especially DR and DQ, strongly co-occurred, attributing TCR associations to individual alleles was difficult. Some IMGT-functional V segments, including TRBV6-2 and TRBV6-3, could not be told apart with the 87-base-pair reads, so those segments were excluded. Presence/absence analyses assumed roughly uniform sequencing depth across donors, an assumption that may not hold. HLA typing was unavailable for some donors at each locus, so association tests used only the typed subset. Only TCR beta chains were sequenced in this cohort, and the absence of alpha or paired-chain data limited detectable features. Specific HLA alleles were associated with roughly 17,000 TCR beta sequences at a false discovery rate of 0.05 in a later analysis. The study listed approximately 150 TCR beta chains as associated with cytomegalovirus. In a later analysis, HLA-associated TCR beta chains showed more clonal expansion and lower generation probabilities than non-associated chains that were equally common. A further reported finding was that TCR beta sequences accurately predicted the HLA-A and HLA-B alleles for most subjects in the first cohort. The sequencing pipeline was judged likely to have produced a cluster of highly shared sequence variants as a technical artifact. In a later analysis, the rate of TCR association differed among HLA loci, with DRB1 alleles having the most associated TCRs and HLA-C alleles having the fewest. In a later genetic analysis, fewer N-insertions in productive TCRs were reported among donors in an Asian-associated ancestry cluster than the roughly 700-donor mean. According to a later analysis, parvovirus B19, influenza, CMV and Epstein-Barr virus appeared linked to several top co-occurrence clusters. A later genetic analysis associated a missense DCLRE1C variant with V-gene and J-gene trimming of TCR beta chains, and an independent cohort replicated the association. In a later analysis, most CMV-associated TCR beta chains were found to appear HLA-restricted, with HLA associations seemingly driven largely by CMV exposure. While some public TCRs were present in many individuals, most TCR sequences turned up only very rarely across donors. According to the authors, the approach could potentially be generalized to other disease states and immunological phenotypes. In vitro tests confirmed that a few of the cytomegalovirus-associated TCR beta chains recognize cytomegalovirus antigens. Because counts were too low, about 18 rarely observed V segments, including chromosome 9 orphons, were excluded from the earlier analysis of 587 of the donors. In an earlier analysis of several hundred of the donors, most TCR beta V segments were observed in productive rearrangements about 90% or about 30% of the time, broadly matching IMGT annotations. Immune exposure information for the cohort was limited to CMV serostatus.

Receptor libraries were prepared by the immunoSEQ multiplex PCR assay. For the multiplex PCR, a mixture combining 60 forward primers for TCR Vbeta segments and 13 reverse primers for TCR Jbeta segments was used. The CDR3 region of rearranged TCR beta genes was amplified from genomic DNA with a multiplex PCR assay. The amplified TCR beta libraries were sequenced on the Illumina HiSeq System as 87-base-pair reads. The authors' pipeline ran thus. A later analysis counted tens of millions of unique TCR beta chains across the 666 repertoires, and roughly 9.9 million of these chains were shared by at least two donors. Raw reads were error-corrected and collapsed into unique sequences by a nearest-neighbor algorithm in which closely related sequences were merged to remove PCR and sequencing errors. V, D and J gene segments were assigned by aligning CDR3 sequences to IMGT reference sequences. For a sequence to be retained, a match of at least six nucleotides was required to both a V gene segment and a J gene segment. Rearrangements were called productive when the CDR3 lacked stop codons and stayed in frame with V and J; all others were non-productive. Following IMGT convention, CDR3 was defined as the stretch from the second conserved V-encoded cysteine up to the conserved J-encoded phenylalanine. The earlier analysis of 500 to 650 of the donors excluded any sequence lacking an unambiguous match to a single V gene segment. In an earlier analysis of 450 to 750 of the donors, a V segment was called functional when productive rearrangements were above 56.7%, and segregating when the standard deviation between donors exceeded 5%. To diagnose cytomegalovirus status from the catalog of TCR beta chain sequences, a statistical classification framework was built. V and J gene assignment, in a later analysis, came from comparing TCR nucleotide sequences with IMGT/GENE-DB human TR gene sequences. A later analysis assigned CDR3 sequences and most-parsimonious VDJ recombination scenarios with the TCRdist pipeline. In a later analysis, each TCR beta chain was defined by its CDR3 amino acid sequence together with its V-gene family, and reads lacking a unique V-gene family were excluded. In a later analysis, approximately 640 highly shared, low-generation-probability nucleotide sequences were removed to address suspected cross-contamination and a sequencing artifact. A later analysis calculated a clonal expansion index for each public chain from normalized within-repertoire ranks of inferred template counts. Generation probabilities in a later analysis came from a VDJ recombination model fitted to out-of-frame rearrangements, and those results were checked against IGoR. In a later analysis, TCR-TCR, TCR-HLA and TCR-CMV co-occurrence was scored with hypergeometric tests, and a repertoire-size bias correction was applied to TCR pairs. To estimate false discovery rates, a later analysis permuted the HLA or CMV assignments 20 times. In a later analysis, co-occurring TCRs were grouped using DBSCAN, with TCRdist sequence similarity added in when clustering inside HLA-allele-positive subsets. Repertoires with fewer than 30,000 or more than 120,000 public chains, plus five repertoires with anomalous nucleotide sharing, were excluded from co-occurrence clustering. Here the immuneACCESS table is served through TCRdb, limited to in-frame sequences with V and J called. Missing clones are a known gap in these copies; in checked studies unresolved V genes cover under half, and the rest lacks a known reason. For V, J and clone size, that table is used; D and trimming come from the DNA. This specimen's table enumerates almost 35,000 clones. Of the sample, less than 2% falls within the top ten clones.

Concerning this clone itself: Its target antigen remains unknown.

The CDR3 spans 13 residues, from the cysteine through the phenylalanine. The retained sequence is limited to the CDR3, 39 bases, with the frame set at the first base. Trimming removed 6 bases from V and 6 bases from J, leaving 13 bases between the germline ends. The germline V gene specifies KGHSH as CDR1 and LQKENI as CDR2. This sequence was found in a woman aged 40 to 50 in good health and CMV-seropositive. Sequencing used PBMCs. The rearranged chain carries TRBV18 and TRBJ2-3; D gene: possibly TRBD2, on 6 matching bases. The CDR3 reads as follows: CASSRGTQDTQYF. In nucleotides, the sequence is TGTGCCAGCTCCCGCGGGACGCAGGATACGCAGTATTTT.